Described below is a single T cell receptor (beta chain) sequence and its context. Ten or more counts support this clone. No cognate antigen has been identified for it. It has no much larger one-base neighbor in the sample; base qualities were not kept. Library prep was done by PCR. Sequencing used an Illumina HiSeq 4000. The TCR beta-chain CDR3 region of each patient was profiled by high-throughput sequencing. Processing in the source paper ran as follows. A classifier to discriminate distant-metastatic papillary thyroid cancer patients was built from CDR3 differences across clinicopathological groups. The Shannon index was used to measure repertoire diversity, and the Morisita-Horn index was used to measure how similar tumor and blood repertoires were. TCRdb cleaned the public reads at Q25 with fastp, built clones with MiXCR and kept in-frame beta chains. In this record, the V and J calls reflect TCRdb's handling and not the investigators' own analysis. The sample table records tens of thousands of clones; roughly 25% of these occur just once. The top ten clones comprise 9% to 10% of the sample.

Trimmed from V: 0 bases; trimmed from J: 6 bases; junction bases lacking a gene match: 1. Taken from the germline V gene (reference sequence), the CDR1 and CDR2 loops are DFQATT and SNEGSKA. Its CDR3 holds 15 amino acids, cysteine through phenylalanine. Only the CDR3 DNA is retained, 45 bases long and in frame from the first base. No patient had received any treatment before thyroid surgery. Using T-cell receptor beta sequencing, the study looked back at clinical samples from patients collected from about 2011 to 2018. This entry belongs to a study of metastatic and nonmetastatic thyroid tumors (dated by TCRdb to about 2020). The study in broad terms: For patients with malignant and with benign thyroid disease, the researchers compared repertoires between peripheral blood samples and tumor or nodule tissue samples.

The paper's findings and limits, for the study overall: In both blood and tumor samples, malignant tumors were reported to have significantly higher TCR beta diversity than benign nodules.

This receptor was identified in a female donor with papillary thyroid cancer or a benign thyroid nodule (not recorded which). Some clones in this sample may be carry-over from other donors' samples. Source material: blood. This receptor chain uses TRBV20-1 and TRBJ2-1; 14 bases in between match TRBD2. The DNA reads as follows: TGCAGTGCTAGAGAGGGACTAGCGGGAGTCAATGAGCAGTTCTTC. Its coded protein is CSAREGLAGVNEQFF.